This T cell receptor beta chain was profiled in a study of T cell responses to AZD1222 COVID-19 vaccine. Points from the study as a whole: The study reported that nearly half of spike-specific TCRs target unmutated variant regions.

Repertoires were generated with immunoSEQ multiplex PCR, while TCRdb's copy carries only in-frame clones and drops some. The sample holds roughly 100,000 clones; 82% are singletons and the top ten take approximately 5%. This clone was seen a handful of times. Its cognate antigen is unknown. CDR1 is KGHSH, CDR2 LQKENI, per germline. Trimming removed 6 bases at V and 1 base at J, with 13 bases between. The CDR3 loop spans 15 amino acids. The receptor comes from an adult in good health. The source was peripheral blood, collected on day 0 of AZD1222 vaccination. This chain uses TRBV18 with TRBJ2-1; perhaps TRBD2 as D (7 bases). The CDR3 coding sequence is TGTGCCAGCTCTGGTGGGGGGGCTTCCTACAATGAGCAGTTCTTC. It yields the protein CASSGGGASYNEQFF.